The present TCR beta chain was sequenced within a study of tumor-infiltrating lymphocytes in localized non-small cell lung cancer. Some clones are missing from TCRdb's copy, which holds only in-frame ones; the method was immunoSEQ multiplex PCR. The sample holds some 22,000 clones, about 80% seen once. The CDR3 runs 14 residues. The germline V gene has CDR1 MNHNY and CDR2 SVGAGI (reference sequence). V shed 6 bases, J shed 7 bases, and the junction held 10 bases outside the gene matches. A note on this clone: Antigen: not known.

Overall study findings and caveats: IM1 and IM2 tumors showed no difference in T-cell fraction.

The rearrangement uses TRBV6-6 and TRBJ1-2; 8 bases match TRBD1. The sample taken for sequencing was lung tumor tissue. This TCR came from a human donor with non-small cell lung cancer. The CDR3 is CASSPEFDRGGYTF. The DNA of the CDR3 is TGTGCCAGCAGCCCAGAATTCGACAGGGGTGGCTACACCTTC.